A selection of T cell receptor beta chains follows, all from one sample in a study of blood T cell repertoires in COVID-19. Sequencing used immunoSEQ multiplex PCR; TCRdb keeps in-frame clones, though not all of them. Of around 320,000 clones in the sample, approximately 85% were seen once. Material for sequencing was peripheral blood. The source is a human donor in a cohort sampled during active COVID-19. The CDR3 runs from the conserved cysteine through the conserved F or W. D genes are given only for firm matches. Rows give clone size only sometimes, using once, few, many, or a class for an expanded clone.

>TRBJ1-1|-|-|TRBV9
CASSVEGSREEAFF
TGTGCCAGCAGCGTAGAGGGTAGCCGGGAAGAAGCTTTCTTT
>TRBJ2-5|-|-|TRBV19
CASSARKETQYF
TGTGCCAGTAGTGCCAGGAAAGAGACCCAGTACTTC
>TRBJ2-7|-|TRBD2|TRBV4-1
CASSHKAGTREQYF
TGCGCCAGCAGCCATAAAGCCGGGACTAGGGAGCAGTACTTC
>TRBJ2-7|-|-|TRBV9
CASSPQAIAISYEQYF
TGTGCCAGCAGCCCCCAGGCAATAGCGATCTCCTACGAGCAGTACTTC
>TRBJ1-3|-|-|TRBV19
CASTPSTGNTIYF
TGTGCCAGTACCCCATCGACAGGAAACACCATATATTTT
>TRBJ2-3|-|TRBD2|TRBV3-1/TRBV3-2
CASSQDFAFPSGGRSSTDTQYF
TGTGCCAGCAGCCAAGATTTCGCCTTCCCTAGCGGGGGCCGAAGTAGCACAGATACGCAGTATTTT
>TRBJ1-2|-|-|TRBV19
CASSSPWGAVMDGYTF
TGTGCCAGTAGTTCACCCTGGGGCGCGGTAATGGATGGCTACACCTTC
>TRBJ1-3|-|-|TRBV5-6
CASSLASTIYF
TGTGCCAGCAGCTTGGCTAGCACCATATATTTT
>TRBJ1-1|-|-|TRBV29-1
CSVSPRFMNTEAFF
TGCAGCGTTTCACCCAGGTTCATGAACACTGAAGCTTTCTTT
>TRBJ2-1|-|-|TRBV5-1
CASSQDPGYEQFF
TGCGCCAGCAGCCAAGATCCCGGGTATGAGCAGTTCTTC
>TRBJ2-3|-|TRBD2|TRBV20-1
CSASYPGGDTQYF
TGCAGTGCTAGTTATCCGGGAGGAGATACGCAGTATTTT
>TRBJ1-4|-|-|TRBV15
CGLEGRSFSTNEKLFF
TGTGGACTGGAGGGCCGGAGTTTTTCAACTAATGAAAAACTGTTTTTT
>TRBJ1-4|-|-|TRBV27
CASSPLDRLNEKLFF
TGTGCCAGCAGCCCTCTTGACAGACTTAATGAAAAACTGTTTTTT
>TRBJ1-1|-|-|TRBV20-1
CSARRNTEAFF
TGCAGTGCTAGGAGGAACACTGAAGCTTTCTTT
>TRBJ2-3|-|TRBD2|TRBV14
CASSQLAGGLTDTQYF
TGTGCCAGCAGCCAACTAGCGGGGGGCCTCACAGATACGCAGTATTTT
>TRBJ1-2|-|-|TRBV6-1
CASSEEPGGGYTF
TGTGCCAGCAGTGAAGAGCCGGGCGGGGGCTACACCTTC
>TRBJ2-7|-|-|TRBV11-2
CASSSGQTSYEQYF
TGTGCCAGCAGCTCAGGACAGACCTCCTACGAGCAGTACTTC
>TRBJ1-2|-|-|TRBV19
CASSRGGDLLHPDYGYTF
TGTGCCAGTAGTAGAGGGGGGGACCTACTTCACCCCGACTATGGCTACACCTTC
>TRBJ1-5|-|TRBD1|TRBV6-5
CASSQGASSNQPQHF
TGTGCCAGCAGTCAGGGGGCGTCTAGCAATCAGCCCCAGCATTTT
>TRBJ2-7|-|TRBD1|TRBV10-3
CAISAGTANYEQYF
TGTGCCATCAGTGCCGGGACAGCTAACTACGAGCAGTACTTC
>TRBJ1-6|-|-|TRBV2
CASRSGQPLHF
TGTGCCAGCAGGTCAGGCCAACCCCTCCACTTT
>TRBJ1-1|-|-|TRBV30
CAWSGTWNRANTEAFF
TGTGCCTGGAGTGGGACTTGGAACAGGGCTAACACTGAAGCTTTCTTT
>TRBJ1-2|-|-|TRBV4-2
CASSQDEVRAYYGYTF
TGTGCCAGCAGCCAAGATGAAGTCAGGGCCTACTATGGCTACACCTTC
>TRBJ2-2|-|-|TRBV5-1
CASSRDTYTGELFF
TGCGCCAGCAGCCGGGACACCTACACCGGGGAGCTGTTTTTT
>TRBJ1-1|-|-|TRBV3-1/TRBV3-2
CASSQAQNTEAFF
TGTGCCAGCAGCCAAGCCCAGAACACTGAAGCTTTCTTT
>TRBJ2-7|-|TRBD1|TRBV3-1/TRBV3-2
CASSLPGQSYEQYF
TGTGCCAGCAGCCTCCCGGGACAGTCCTACGAGCAGTACTTC
>TRBJ2-7|-|-|TRBV19
CASRSQGSYEQYF
TGTGCCAGTAGAAGTCAGGGCTCCTACGAGCAGTACTTC
>TRBJ1-5|-|TRBD1|TRBV7-2
CASSRTGGGNQPQHF
TGTGCCAGCAGCAGGACAGGGGGAGGCAATCAGCCCCAGCATTTT
>TRBJ1-2|-|-|TRBV24-1
CATSEGRAYGYTF
TGTGCCACCAGTGAGGGCAGGGCCTATGGCTACACCTTC
>TRBJ1-1|-|-|TRBV11-2
CASSAGYQDTEAFF
TGTGCCAGCAGCGCGGGGTATCAGGACACTGAAGCTTTCTTT
>TRBJ1-1|once|-|TRBV7-3
CASSFLEGDTEAFF
TGTGCCAGCAGCTTCCTTGAGGGGGACACTGAAGCTTTCTTT
>TRBJ1-4|-|-|TRBV7-5
CVRSGTVRNEELFF
TGTGTCAGAAGCGGGACTGTACGGAATGAGGAACTGTTTTTT
>TRBJ1-4|-|-|TRBV5-6
CASSSLRTASNEKLFF
TGTGCCAGCAGCTCCCTTCGGACTGCCTCTAATGAAAAACTGTTTTTT
>TRBJ1-2|-|TRBD1|TRBV7-8
CASSFSRQGLDGYTF
TGTGCCAGCAGCTTTAGTCGACAGGGGTTAGATGGCTACACCTTC
>TRBJ2-3|-|TRBD1|TRBV19
CASSSTGGADTQYF
TGTGCCAGTAGTTCGACAGGGGGAGCGGATACGCAGTATTTT
>TRBJ2-5|-|-|TRBV10-1
CASQTFGTIKTQYF
TGCGCCAGCCAGACTTTCGGGACAATAAAGACCCAGTACTTC
>TRBJ2-1|-|-|TRBV12-3/TRBV12-4
CASSLSYNEQFF
TGTGCCAGCAGTTTATCATACAATGAGCAGTTCTTC
>TRBJ2-3|-|TRBD1|TRBV5-1
CASSLGQGGTDTQYF
TGCGCCAGCAGCTTGGGACAGGGAGGCACAGATACGCAGTATTTT
>TRBJ2-7|-|-|TRBV7-9
CASSLQAMSYEQYF
TGTGCCAGCAGCCTACAGGCCATGAGCTACGAGCAGTACTTC
>TRBJ1-1|-|TRBD1|TRBV7-9
CASSRQGPNTEAFF
TGTGCCAGCAGTCGACAGGGCCCGAACACTGAAGCTTTCTTT
>TRBJ2-1|-|-|TRBV7-2
CASSIRVAVTAQDNEQFF
TGTGCCAGCAGCATCCGAGTGGCCGTGACAGCTCAAGACAATGAGCAGTTCTTC